This TCR beta chain was captured in a study of response to subunit inactivated influenza vaccine. CDR1 WSHSY and CDR2 SAAADI come from the germline V gene. Trimming removed 2 bases from V and 5 bases from J, with 9 bases in between. The CDR3 spans 13 residues. From the RT-PCR reads, TCRdb called clonotypes with MiXCR, one entry per CDR3 protein. The data show around 530,000 distinct CDR3 sequences, approximately 12% seen once. This clonotype originated in a man aged 45-65 years who received an inactivated influenza vaccine. The J gene is TRBJ2-5, the V gene TRBV10-2; the D is unclear. The sequencing here drew on PBMCs from blood, taken on the day of vaccination. CDR3 sequence: CASSESRSETQYF. The CDR3 DNA sequence: TGCGCCAGCAGTGAGAGTAGATCCGAGACCCAGTACTTC.